The T cell receptor (beta chain) described here comes from a study of T-cell reconstitution after alpha-beta-depleted transplantation in children. Findings and caveats of the study: Alpha-beta T cells present about two months after transplant were reported to originate from several hundred expanded graft clones. T-cell numbers and diversity one year post-transplant derived largely from freshly generated T cells. Some patients showed high day-60 TCRbeta diversity, which derived from surviving recipient T cells and thymic progenitors.

The sample holds a few counts of this clonotype. What it recognizes is unknown. The authors prepared the TCRbeta library with unique molecular identifiers. TCRdb analysed the PCR reads with MiXCR anew, one entry per CDR3 protein. The table includes roughly 420,000 distinct CDR3 sequences, around 15% detected once. There are 12 residues in the CDR3. Germline CDR1 DFQATT, CDR2 SNEGSKA (reference sequence). V shed 3 bases, J shed 3 bases, and the junction held 2 bases outside the gene matches. The source is a boy younger than two who had a stem cell transplant for Wiskott-Aldrich syndrome, so the T cells may come from the graft donor. Sequencing used PBMCs, mostly from graft donor cells, obtained 360 days after TCRalphabeta/CD19-depleted stem cell transplant. This sequence joins TRBV20-1 and TRBJ2-7; 7 nucleotides agree with TRBD2. CDR3 region: CSASGRNYEQYF. The CDR3 DNA reads TGCAGTGCTAGCGGGAGGAACTACGAGCAGTACTTC.